The sequence of this T cell receptor (beta chain) was determined in a study of molecular identifiers for immune sequencing clone quantification. Whole-study results and caveats: Clones that had above 20 RNA copies took up over 99% of effector molecules but under 1% in naive cells. Clone sizes that are highly expanded could be underestimated when identical TCR molecules share a barcode.

This clonotype appeared many times. Its antigen is unknown. Both previously described methods and listed TCR primers were employed to make bulk TCR libraries. In TCRdb, the PCR reads were re-called with MiXCR into one record per CDR3 protein. There are about 640,000 distinct CDR3 sequences in the sample; just under 20% occur only once, and roughly 0.9% lies in the top ten. Input material: naive CD8+ T cells from blood, with Jurkat cell RNA spiked in. Subset of the sample: FACS-sorted CD8+CD4-CCR7+CD45RA+ naive T cells. This receptor was taken from a human donor in good health. Some libraries in this study had Jurkat cell RNA spiked in.

CDR3 nucleotides: TGTGCCAGCAGTTCCTGGGGACCCAATCAGCCCCAGCATTTT. This encodes CASSSWGPNQPQHF. The chain carries TRBV27 and TRBJ1-5; TRBD1 is a possible D gene (5 bases). The CDR3 has 14 residues. Trimming pared 4 bases from V and 3 bases from J, leaving 10 bases between. Germline V gives CDR1 MNHEY, CDR2 SMNVEV (reference sequence).